A single sample gave rise to the 19 T cell receptor beta chains below, sequenced in a study of shared clonotypes between healthy human individuals. Positive CCR7 selection of CD45RO-negative cells yielded the naive CD8 cells, and terminally differentiated effector memory CD45RA+ cells were excluded. Measured with immunoSEQ multiplex PCR; TCRdb has only the in-frame clones, and not every one. The sample gives some 800,000 clones, about 91% of which show up once; 20% to 30% is in the top ten. Input material: naive CD8+ T cells sorted from blood. These receptors all come from a man aged 25-45 years in good health.

The rearrangement uses TRBV30 and TRBJ2-7; D tentatively fits TRBD1 or TRBD2 (5 bases each). Trimming cost V 1 base and J 0 bases, with 13 bases left between them. The germline V gene has CDR1 GTSNPN and CDR2 SVGIG (reference sequence). The CDR3 has 15 residues. For the CDR3, the DNA is TGTGCCTGGAGTGAACCGGGACGGAACTCCTACGAGCAGTACTTC. Translating it yields CAWSEPGRNSYEQYF. Complete variable domain (other parts from reference TRBV30 and TRBJ2-7): SQTIHQWPATLVQPVGSPLSLECTVEGTSNPNLYWYRQAAGRGLQLLFYSVGIGQISSEVPQNLSASRPQDRQFILSSKKLLLSDSGFYLCAWSEPGRNSYEQYFGPGTRLTVT.

The chain recombines TRBV2 with TRBJ1-5; a possible D gene is TRBD1 (5 bases). Germline V gene data show CDR1 as SNHLY and CDR2 as FYNNEI. This CDR3 has 14 amino acids. The V end lost 2 bases, the J end lost 7 bases, and 12 bases lay between the germline ends. The CDR3 DNA follows: TGTGCCAGCAGTGAATGGGCAGGGAGGCAGCCCCAGCATTTT. Translating gives CASSEWAGRQPQHF.

The chain joins TRBV6-6 to TRBJ1-4; no clear D gene. This CDR3 is built from 13 residues. Germline assignment: CDR1 MNHNY and CDR2 SVGAGI (reference sequence). Trimming shortened V by 2 bases and J by 5 bases, and 6 bases separated the two germline ends. DNA of the CDR3: TGTGCCAGCAGTTACGGTCAGAATGAAAAACTGTTTTTT. Protein sequence: CASSYGQNEKLFF.

The V call is TRBV6-6, the J call TRBJ2-7, with 9 bases lining up with TRBD1. V gave up 7 bases and J gave up 5 bases; unmatched junction bases: 9. CDR1 and CDR2 (germline): MNHNY, SVGAGI (reference sequence). The CDR3 has 14 residues. This CDR3 is CASNVDRGSDEQYF. The CDR3 DNA follows: TGTGCCAGCAATGTCGACAGGGGGTCGGACGAGCAGTACTTC.

The chain links TRBV29-1 to TRBJ2-2, with TRBD2 matching 9 bases. The CDR3 has 14 amino acids. The trim removed 6 bases at V and 6 bases at J, leaving 8 bases unmatched. Germline loops: CDR1 SQVTM, CDR2 ANQGSEA. The CDR3 nucleotides are TGCAGCGTAGATAGCGGGAGTGACGCCGGGGAGCTGTTTTTT. Amino acids: CSVDSGSDAGELFF.

The CDR3 DNA reads TGCAGCGTTGAACGGGGGGCTAGTTCGGGCGCAGATACGCAGTATTTT. Its translation: CSVERGASSGADTQYF. The chain links TRBV29-1 to TRBJ2-3, with D perhaps matching TRBD2 (7 bases). The V and J ends lost 2 bases and 4 bases respectively, with 19 bases between them. The CDR3 consists of 16 residues. Germline V gene sequence: CDR1 SQVTM, CDR2 ANQGSEA.

The gene calls are TRBV27 and TRBJ2-1; 8 positions agree with TRBD2. Unmatched junction bases numbered 6, after V lost 5 bases and J lost 3 bases. Germline CDR1 and CDR2: MNHEY and SMNVEV (reference sequence). The CDR3 runs 15 residues. CDR3 region: CASSQGLGDYNEQFF. CDR3 nucleotide sequence: TGTGCCAGCAGTCAGGGACTAGGGGACTACAATGAGCAGTTCTTC.

The chain links TRBV27 to TRBJ2-3, with 8 bases that match TRBD2. This CDR3 has 15 amino acids. The germline gives CDR1 MNHEY, CDR2 SMNVEV (reference sequence). The trim removed 2 bases at V and 2 bases at J, leaving 3 bases unmatched. The CDR3: CASSLGGGTTDTQYF. The CDR3 DNA sequence: TGTGCCAGCAGTTTAGGCGGGGGGACCACAGATACGCAGTATTTT.

The V gene is TRBV7-9, the J gene TRBJ2-1, with TRBD2 matching over 8 bases. CDR1 and CDR2 from the germline V gene are SEHNR and FQNEAQ (reference sequence). The V and J ends lost 5 bases and 9 bases, in that order; junction bases with no gene match: 3. The length of the CDR3 is 12 residues. For the CDR3, the DNA is TGTGCCAGCAGCATGGGGACTAGTGAGCAGTTCTTC. It yields the protein CASSMGTSEQFF.

This clone came up once. The chain joins TRBV29-1 to TRBJ2-7; weak D call: TRBD2 (5 bases). Per the germline V gene, CDR1 is SQVTM and CDR2 is ANQGSEA. This CDR3 has 12 amino acids. The V end lost 3 bases, the J end lost 7 bases, and 13 bases lay between the germline ends. As DNA, the CDR3 is TGCAGCGTTGATGCGATAACGGGGGAGCAGTACTTC. It codes for CSVDAITGEQYF.

The chain carries TRBV7-8 and TRBJ1-4; D gene uncertain. In germline, CDR1 is SGHVS, CDR2 FQNEAQ. The V and J ends lost 5 bases and 8 bases respectively, with 12 bases between them. This CDR3 comprises 13 residues. This CDR3 is CASSQIVNEKLFF. The CDR3 DNA reads as TGTGCCAGCAGCCAGATCGTGAACGAAAAACTGTTTTTT.

This clone is a singleton in its sample. The chain employs TRBV7-9 and TRBJ2-7; D uncertain. Trimming cost V 0 bases and J 3 bases, with 9 bases left between them. CDR1 is SEHNR, CDR2 FQNEAQ, per germline (reference sequence). This CDR3 contains 14 residues. The CDR3 DNA is TGTGCCAGCAGCTTAGCGCCGGCAGACTACGAGCAGTACTTC. This encodes CASSLAPADYEQYF.

The rearrangement links TRBV9 to TRBJ2-7, with TRBD2 matching over 11 bases. The V gene end was trimmed by 4 bases and the J gene end by 5 bases; junction bases not matched to a gene: 5. The V gene's germline CDR1 is SGDLS and CDR2 YYNGEE. This CDR3 is built from 14 residues. CDR3 protein: CASSPGSGRDEQYF. As DNA, the CDR3 is TGTGCCAGCAGCCCAGGTAGCGGGAGGGACGAGCAGTACTTC. The full variable domain, its missing parts supplied by reference TRBV9 and TRBJ2-7, is DSGVTQTPKHLITATGQRVTLRCSPRSGDLSVYWYQQSLDQGLQFLIQYYNGEERAKGNILERFSAQQFPDLHSELNLSSLELGDSALYFCASSPGSGRDEQYFGPGTRLTVT.

V and J are TRBV7-9 and TRBJ2-4; perhaps TRBD2 as D (6 bases). The V gene's germline CDR1 is SEHNR and CDR2 FQNEAQ (reference sequence). This CDR3 is 15 amino acids long. V lost 3 bases and J 6 bases, leaving 15 bases between the germline ends. The CDR3 nucleotides are TGTGCCAGCAGCTTGGGTTCCGGGGGACTAAACATTCAGTACTTC. Its translation is CASSLGSGGLNIQYF.

This clone was seen just once. This rearrangement joins TRBV6-1 to TRBJ1-5, with 9 bases lining up with TRBD1. Trimming at V came to 4 bases and at J to 5 bases, leaving 9 bases not matched to a gene. Germline V CDR1 and CDR2: MNHNS, SASEGT. The CDR3 has 16 amino acids. The CDR3 spells CASSAGTGLEHQPQHF. CDR3 coding DNA: TGTGCCAGCAGTGCAGGGACAGGGTTAGAGCATCAGCCCCAGCATTTT.

In regard to this clone: The same CDR3 is also encoded by other DNA sequences in this sample. The chain joins TRBV6-5 to TRBJ2-7, with a tentative D call TRBD1 (6 bases). From germline, CDR1 is MNHEY and CDR2 SVGAGI. The CDR3 consists of 14 residues. V shed 0 bases and J shed 4 bases, with 10 bases lying between them. The CDR3 sequence is CASSYSGQSYEQYF. CDR3 bases: TGTGCCAGCAGTTACTCCGGACAGTCATACGAGCAGTACTTC.

The J gene is TRBJ2-7, the V gene TRBV29-1; perhaps TRBD1 as D (6 bases). CDR1 is SQVTM, CDR2 ANQGSEA, per germline. V was clipped by 4 bases and J by 2 bases, with 12 bases between them. The CDR3 contains 13 residues. CDR3 nucleotide sequence: TGCAGCGTTGTTTCACGGGACACCTACGAGCAGTACTTC. Translating gives CSVVSRDTYEQYF.

The chain is built from TRBV27 and TRBJ1-1, with TRBD1 identical over 8 bases. V shed 2 bases and J 10 bases; nucleotides not matched to a gene: 6. Germline V gene data show CDR1 as MNHEY and CDR2 as SMNVEV (reference sequence). The CDR3 has 13 amino acids. Here the CDR3 reads CASSLMQGARAFF. The CDR3 DNA reads TGTGCCAGCAGTTTAATGCAGGGGGCGCGAGCTTTCTTT.

This chain connects TRBV4-3 to TRBJ2-1; maybe TRBD2 (6 bases). The CDR3 spans 17 residues. V was trimmed by 1 base and J by 2 bases, leaving 15 bases between them. Germline lookup yields CDR1 LGHNA and CDR2 YSLEER. This CDR3 reads CASSQGIVGGTYNEQFF. CDR3 nucleotide sequence: TGCGCCAGCAGCCAAGGGATAGTGGGAGGAACCTACAATGAGCAGTTCTTC.